A selection of T cell receptor beta chains follows, all from one sample in a study of blood T cell repertoires in COVID-19. The protocol was immunoSEQ multiplex PCR, while the TCRdb copy is restricted to in-frame clones and leaves out a portion. The sample carries 300,000 to 350,000 clones, roughly 90% recorded once. The sequencing sample was made of peripheral blood. These receptors were taken from a woman between 25 and 40 years old with COVID-19, enrolled during active disease. CDR3s include the opening cysteine and the closing phenylalanine or tryptophan. D genes are given only for firm matches.

J: TRBJ1-1
D: NA
V: TRBV7-7
CDR3: CASSSNPGTEAFF
DNA: TGTGCCAGCAGCTCAAACCCGGGCACTGAAGCTTTCTTT

J: TRBJ1-2
D: TRBD1
V: TRBV7-9
CDR3: CASSRQGAGGYTF
DNA: TGTGCCAGCAGCCGACAGGGGGCCGGTGGCTACACCTTC

J: TRBJ2-3
D: NA
V: TRBV25-1
CDR3: CASSLSDTQYF
DNA: TGTGCCAGCAGCCTGTCAGATACGCAGTATTTT

J: TRBJ2-7
D: NA
V: TRBV11-1
CDR3: CATGRFHEQYF
DNA: TGTGCCACAGGAAGGTTCCACGAGCAGTACTTC

J: TRBJ1-6
D: TRBD1
V: TRBV7-9
CDR3: CASSLANSDREGSPLHF
DNA: TGTGCCAGCAGCTTAGCTAACTCGGACAGGGAAGGGTCACCCCTCCACTTT

J: TRBJ1-4
D: TRBD1
V: TRBV30
CDR3: CAWRDRGATNEKLFF
DNA: TGTGCCTGGAGGGACAGGGGTGCAACTAATGAAAAACTGTTTTTT

J: TRBJ2-2
D: NA
V: TRBV11-3
CDR3: CASSFIAGATGELFF
DNA: TGTGCCAGCAGCTTTATTGCAGGGGCCACCGGGGAGCTGTTTTTT

J: TRBJ1-2
D: TRBD1
V: TRBV4-1
CDR3: CASSSGTGDYGYTF
DNA: TGCGCCAGCAGCTCCGGGACAGGAGACTATGGCTACACCTTC

J: TRBJ2-1
D: NA
V: TRBV5-1
CDR3: CASSATKLLGTAGNEQFF
DNA: TGCGCCAGCAGCGCCACCAAGCTTCTAGGGACTGCGGGCAATGAGCAGTTCTTC

J: TRBJ2-7
D: TRBD1
V: TRBV5-1
CDR3: CASSLTGVYEQYF
DNA: TGCGCCAGCAGCTTGACAGGGGTCTACGAGCAGTACTTC

J: TRBJ2-6
D: TRBD1
V: TRBV4-2
CDR3: CASSHDPGQGARRANVLTF
DNA: TGTGCCAGCAGCCACGACCCGGGACAGGGGGCGCGAAGGGCCAACGTCCTGACTTTC

J: TRBJ1-2
D: TRBD1
V: TRBV28
CDR3: CASSGGTGETYGYTF
DNA: TGTGCCAGCAGTGGGGGGACAGGGGAAACGTATGGCTACACCTTC

J: TRBJ1-3
D: NA
V: TRBV30
CDR3: CAWGSSGNTIYF
DNA: TGTGCCTGGGGTAGCTCTGGAAACACCATATATTTT

J: TRBJ2-1
D: TRBD2
V: TRBV19
CDR3: CASSISSGIGNEQFF
DNA: TGTGCCAGTAGTATCTCTAGCGGGATTGGTAATGAGCAGTTCTTC